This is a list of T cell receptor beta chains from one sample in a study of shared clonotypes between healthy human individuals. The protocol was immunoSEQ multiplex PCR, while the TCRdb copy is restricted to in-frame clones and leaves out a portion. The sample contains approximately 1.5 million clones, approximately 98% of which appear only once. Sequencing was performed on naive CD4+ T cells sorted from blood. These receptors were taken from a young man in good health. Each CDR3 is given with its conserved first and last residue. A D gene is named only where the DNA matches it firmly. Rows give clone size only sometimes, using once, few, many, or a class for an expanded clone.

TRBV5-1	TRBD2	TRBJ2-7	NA	TGCGCCAGCAGCTTCCTAGCGGGAGGAGAAGCCTACGAGCAGTACTTC	CASSFLAGGEAYEQYF
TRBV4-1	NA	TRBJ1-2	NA	TGCGCCAGCAGCCATGCCGGGACGGTCCTATATGGCTACACCTTC	CASSHAGTVLYGYTF
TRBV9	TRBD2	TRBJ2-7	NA	TGTGCCAGCAGCGCGGGGGGGCTAGCGGGACCTCGGTCCTACGAGCAGTACTTC	CASSAGGLAGPRSYEQYF
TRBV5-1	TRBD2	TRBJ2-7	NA	TGCGCCAGCAGCCCGTCGGCCTTAGCGGGAGGGGCCTACGAGCAGTACTTC	CASSPSALAGGAYEQYF
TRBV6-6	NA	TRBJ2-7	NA	TGTGCCAGCAGGGATTTACAGGGAAATGTCTACGAGCAGTACTTC	CASRDLQGNVYEQYF
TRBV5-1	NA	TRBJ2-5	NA	TGCGCCAGCAGCTTGGTGGGAGCTGAGACCCAGTACTTC	CASSLVGAETQYF
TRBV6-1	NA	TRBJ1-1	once	TGTGCCAGCAGTGAAGCGGGGGGGCTCGGAGAAGCTTTCTTT	CASSEAGGLGEAFF
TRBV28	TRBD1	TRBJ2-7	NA	TGTGCCAGCAGCCGGGACAGGGGATCTAGCTCCTACGAGCAGTACTTC	CASSRDRGSSSYEQYF
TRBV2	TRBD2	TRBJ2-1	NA	TGTGCCAGCAGCCCTCCGGGACTAGCGGTCAATGAGCAGTTCTTC	CASSPPGLAVNEQFF
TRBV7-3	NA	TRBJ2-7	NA	TGTGCCAGCAGCTTACATTCTTCCTCTCACGTCTACGAGCAGTACTTC	CASSLHSSSHVYEQYF
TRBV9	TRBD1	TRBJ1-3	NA	TGTGCCAGCAGCGTAGAGGGGACAGTTCTCTCTGGAAACACCATATATTTT	CASSVEGTVLSGNTIYF
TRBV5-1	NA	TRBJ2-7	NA	TGCGCCAGCAAATTAGACCCTAAGGCCTACGAGCAGTACTTC	CASKLDPKAYEQYF
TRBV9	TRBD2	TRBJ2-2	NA	TGTGCCAGCAGCGACCTAGCGGGAGGGCCCGGGGAGCTGTTTTTT	CASSDLAGGPGELFF
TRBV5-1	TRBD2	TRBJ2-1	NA	TGCGCCAGCAGCTCGCCTCGACTAGCGGGAAACAATGAGCAGTTCTTC	CASSSPRLAGNNEQFF
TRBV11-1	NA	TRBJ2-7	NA	TGTGCCAGCAGCTTATCCGGCCAGGGATTGCACGAGCAGTACTTC	CASSLSGQGLHEQYF
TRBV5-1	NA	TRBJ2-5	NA	TGCGCCAGCAGCTTGGGTTTAGCGGAAGAGGAGACCCAGTACTTC	CASSLGLAEEETQYF
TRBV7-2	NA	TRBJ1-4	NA	TGTGCCAGCGGAGGACTCAGTAATGAAAAACTGTTTTTT	CASGGLSNEKLFF
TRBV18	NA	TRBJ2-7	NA	TGTGCCAGCTCACCACGGCTCTCCTACGAGCAGTACTTC	CASSPRLSYEQYF
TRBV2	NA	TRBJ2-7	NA	TGTGCCAGCAGTGAATGGGCAGGGTCCTACGAGCAGTACTTC	CASSEWAGSYEQYF
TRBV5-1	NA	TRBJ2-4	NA	TGCGCCAGCAGCTCCGTCTTGGGCTCCGGGATTCAGTACTTC	CASSSVLGSGIQYF
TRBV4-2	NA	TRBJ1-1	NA	TGTGCCAGCAGCCAGACGGACAGCATGAACACTGAAGCTTTCTTT	CASSQTDSMNTEAFF
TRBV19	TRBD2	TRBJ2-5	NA	TGTGCCAGTAGTGATCTAGCGGGCCGCCAAGAGACCCAGTACTTC	CASSDLAGRQETQYF
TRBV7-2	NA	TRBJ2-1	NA	TGTGCCAGCAGCTTATCCTTATACAATGAGCAGTTCTTC	CASSLSLYNEQFF
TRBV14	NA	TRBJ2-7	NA	TGTGCCAGCAGCCAAGCGTTCCCGGGGGAACCCTACGAGCAGTACTTC	CASSQAFPGEPYEQYF
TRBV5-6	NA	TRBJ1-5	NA	TGTGCCAGCAGCTTATTGTTGGGGATAGGTCAGCCCCAGCATTTT	CASSLLLGIGQPQHF
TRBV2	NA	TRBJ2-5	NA	TGTGCCAGCACCGAGATGACCCGAACCGCCCGAGAGACCCAGTACTTC	CASTEMTRTARETQYF
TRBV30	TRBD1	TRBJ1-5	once	TGTGCCTGGAGTGTCGGGGACAGGGAGAGTCAGCCCCAGCATTTT	CAWSVGDRESQPQHF
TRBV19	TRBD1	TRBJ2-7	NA	TGTGCCAGTAGCCGAGGGACAGGGGTCTACGAGCAGTACTTC	CASSRGTGVYEQYF
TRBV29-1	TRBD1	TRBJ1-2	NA	TGCAGCGGGGGAGGACAGGGAGATGGCTACACCTTC	CSGGGQGDGYTF
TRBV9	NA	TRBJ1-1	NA	TGTGCCAGCGGAGGGCCAGGGAACACTGAAGCTTTCTTT	CASGGPGNTEAFF
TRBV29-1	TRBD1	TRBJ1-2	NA	TGCAGCGTTGTCCCTCTACAGGGGCTCTATGGCTACACCTTC	CSVVPLQGLYGYTF
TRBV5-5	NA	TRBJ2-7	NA	TGTGCCAGCAGCTTGGGGGGTCTATACGAGCAGTACTTC	CASSLGGLYEQYF
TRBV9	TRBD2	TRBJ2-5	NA	TGTGCCAGCAGCGTAGATCCTAGCGGGAGTACGGTGGAGACCCAGTACTTC	CASSVDPSGSTVETQYF
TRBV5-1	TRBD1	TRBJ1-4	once	TGCGCCAGCAGGCAAAGGGGACAGCCCTATAATGAAAAACTGTTTTTT	CASRQRGQPYNEKLFF
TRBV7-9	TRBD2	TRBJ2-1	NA	TGTGCCAGCAGCCGGGGACTAGCGGGAGGTAGTGAGCAGTTCTTC	CASSRGLAGGSEQFF
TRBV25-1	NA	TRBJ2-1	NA	TGTGCCAGCACAGGGTACTCCTACAATGAGCAGTTCTTC	CASTGYSYNEQFF
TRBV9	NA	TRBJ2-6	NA	TGTGCCAGCAGCCCCCGTGAAGGGAGGTCTGGGGCCAACGTCCTGACTTTC	CASSPREGRSGANVLTF
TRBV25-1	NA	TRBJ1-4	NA	TGTGCCAGCAGGGACGGGCAGGGGATTAATGAAAAACTGTTTTTT	CASRDGQGINEKLFF
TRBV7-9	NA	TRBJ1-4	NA	TGTGCCAGCAGCTTAGGGGCTCAAGCTAATGAAAAACTGTTTTTT	CASSLGAQANEKLFF
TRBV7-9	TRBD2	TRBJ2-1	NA	TGTGCCAGCAGCTTAGGTAGACGACTAGCGGGAGTATCCAATGAGCAGTTCTTC	CASSLGRRLAGVSNEQFF
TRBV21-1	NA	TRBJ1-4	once	TGTGCCAGCAGCCCACCCGGACAGGGGAGTGAAAAACTGTTTTTT	CASSPPGQGSEKLFF
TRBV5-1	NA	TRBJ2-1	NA	TGCGCCAGCAGCTTGAGTAACTTATACAATGAGCAGTTCTTC	CASSLSNLYNEQFF
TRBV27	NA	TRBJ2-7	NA	TGTGCCAGCAGTCGAACAGGGTACGAGCAGTACTTC	CASSRTGYEQYF
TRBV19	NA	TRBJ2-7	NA	TGTGCCAGTAGTCCCCGGGCCTTGGCCTACGAGCAGTACTTC	CASSPRALAYEQYF
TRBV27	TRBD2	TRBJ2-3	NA	TGTGCCAGCAGTTTCATTAACACGGGAGGGCCAGATACGCAGTATTTT	CASSFINTGGPDTQYF
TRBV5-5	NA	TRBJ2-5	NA	TGTGCCAGCAGCTCAGGACTGAACCCAGAGACCCAGTACTTC	CASSSGLNPETQYF
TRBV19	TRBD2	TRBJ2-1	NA	TGTGCCAGTAGTATAGCTCTAGCGGGAGTGGTTGAGCAGTTCTTC	CASSIALAGVVEQFF
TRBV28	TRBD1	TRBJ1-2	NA	TGTGCCAGCAGTTGGTCACAGGGGGCTAACTATGGCTACACCTTC	CASSWSQGANYGYTF
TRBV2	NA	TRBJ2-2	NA	TGTGCCAGCAGTTCTAGCGCCGGGGAGCTGTTTTTT	CASSSSAGELFF
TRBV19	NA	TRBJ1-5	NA	TGTGCCAGTAGTCACCCCCACCGGTGGCAGAAAAATAGCAATCAGCCCCAGCATTTT	CASSHPHRWQKNSNQPQHF
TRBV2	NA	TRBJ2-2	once	TGTGCCAGCAGTGAAGCACGGAACACCGGGGAGCTGTTTTTT	CASSEARNTGELFF
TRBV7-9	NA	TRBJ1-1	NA	TGTGCCAGCAGTACGACGAGAATAAACACTGAAGCTTTCTTT	CASSTTRINTEAFF
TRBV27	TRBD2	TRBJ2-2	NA	TGTGCCAGCAGTTTATTATCAGCGGGAGGGGACGGGGAGCTGTTTTTT	CASSLLSAGGDGELFF
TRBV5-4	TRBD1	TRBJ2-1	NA	TGTGCCAGCAGCGAGAGACAGGGGTCCTACAATGAGCAGTTCTTC	CASSERQGSYNEQFF